The sequence of this T cell receptor beta chain was determined in a study of cytomegalovirus exposure and HLA in healthy donors. This CDR3 is 18 amino acids long. Trimming took 1 base from V and 2 from J; bases not matched to a gene: 10. CDR1 LGHNA and CDR2 YNFKEQ come from the germline V gene. The PCR contained 60 Vbeta and 13 Jbeta primers. TCRdb's table, derived via immunoSEQ multiplex PCR, lists solely in-frame clones and lacks some. This sample has about 140,000 clones, with roughly three quarters found just once. This clone was recorded a few times. Its antigen remains unknown. Study-level points and caveats: Later, an analysis showed that TCR beta chains associated with HLA were more clonally expanded than others that were equally common. In a later analysis, TCR beta V- and J-gene trimming showed a link to a missense DCLRE1C variant.

The chain links TRBV4-2 to TRBJ2-3, with 9 bases that match TRBD1. The material sequenced was PBMCs. This TCR was sampled from a male donor in good health and CMV-seronegative. CDR3 nucleotide sequence: TGTGCCAGCAGCCAAGTCTCCGGGACAGGGTCCGTCACAGATACGCAGTATTTT. Translation: CASSQVSGTGSVTDTQYF.